A selection of T cell receptor beta chains follows, all from one sample in a study of blood T cell repertoires in COVID-19. This table comes from immunoSEQ multiplex PCR, and its TCRdb copy is limited to in-frame clones, with some not included. The sample gives about 240,000 clones, roughly 82% of which show up once; 9% to 15% is in the top ten. Sequencing input: peripheral blood. These receptors came from a man of 80 years or more with acute or convalescent COVID-19. The CDR3 runs from the conserved cysteine through the conserved F or W. A D gene is named only where the DNA matches it firmly. Clone size is given for some rows only: seen once, a few or many times, or a class if the clone is expanded.

j_call clone_size v_call d_call cdr3_nt cdr3_aa
TRBJ1-1 . TRBV28 . TGTGCCAGCAGTGGGCCACCGGCTGGGGCTTTCTTT CASSGPPAGAFF
TRBJ1-5 few TRBV11-3 . TGTGCCAGCAGCTTAGATTCGGCCAGGTCCTATTCACATAGCAATCAGCCCCAGCATTTT CASSLDSARSYSHSNQPQHF
TRBJ2-1 . TRBV5-1 TRBD2 TGCGCCAGCAGCTATGGACTAGCGGGAGGCACCTACAATGAGCAGTTCTTC CASSYGLAGGTYNEQFF
TRBJ2-7 . TRBV28 TRBD1 TGTGCCAGCAGCCTTATACAGGGGGCGACCTACGAGCAGTACTTC CASSLIQGATYEQYF
TRBJ1-2 few TRBV28 TRBD1 TGTGCCAGCAGTTTCAATGACAGGGTCGGAAAAGGCTACACCTTC CASSFNDRVGKGYTF
TRBJ1-1 . TRBV6-6 . TGTGCCAGCAGTTACGCGGGGGGAGCTGTCGGCACTGAAGCTTTCTTT CASSYAGGAVGTEAFF
TRBJ1-1 . TRBV28 . TGTGCCAGCAGTTTATCTGGGGAGTACGAAGCTTTCTTT CASSLSGEYEAFF
TRBJ2-1 . TRBV5-1 . TGCGCCAGCAGCTTAGCGGTTAGCTCCTACAATGAGCAGTTCTTC CASSLAVSSYNEQFF
TRBJ2-7 once TRBV2 TRBD2 TGTGCCAGCAGTGAACAAGGGTTGGGGGGGGAAGAGCAGTACTTC CASSEQGLGGEEQYF
TRBJ2-7 . TRBV5-1 TRBD1 TGCGCCAGCAGCTTGGGACAGGGTTCCTACGAGCAGTACTTC CASSLGQGSYEQYF
TRBJ2-1 . TRBV9 . TGTGCCAGCAGCGTAGAGGGTAGCGCTAGCTCCTACAATGAGCAGTTCTTC CASSVEGSASSYNEQFF
TRBJ1-1 . TRBV28 TRBD1 TGTGCCAGTATAACAGGGGGGTACACTGAAGCTTTCTTT CASITGGYTEAFF
TRBJ2-7 . TRBV6-5 TRBD1 TGTGCCAGCAGGAGGGAACAGGGGTTCACCTACGAGCAGTACTTC CASRREQGFTYEQYF
TRBJ2-1 . TRBV5-1 TRBD2 TGCGCCAGCAGCCCCCAGGGACTAGCGGGGGCCTACAATGAGCAGTTCTTC CASSPQGLAGAYNEQFF
TRBJ1-6 . TRBV5-1 . TGCGCCAGCAGCCCTCGAGCGAATTCACCCCTCCACTTT CASSPRANSPLHF
TRBJ2-3 . TRBV11-1 . TGTGCCAGCAGCTTAGGGCAGGCCAGGGGCACAGATACGCAGTATTTT CASSLGQARGTDTQYF
TRBJ2-1 . TRBV11-2 TRBD2 TGTGCCAGCAGCCCTCCCAGAGCGGGAGTGTCAAATGAGCAGTTCTTC CASSPPRAGVSNEQFF
TRBJ2-7 . TRBV9 TRBD1 TGTGCCAGCAGCGTTTCAGGGGGCTCCTACGAGCAGTACTTC CASSVSGGSYEQYF
TRBJ2-6 . TRBV28 . TGTGCCAGCAAGTTAAGGGGCCTCTCTGGGGCCAACGTCCTGACTTTC CASKLRGLSGANVLTF
TRBJ2-7 . TRBV12-3/TRBV12-4 . TGTGCCAGCAGTTCTCTTCTATCCTACGAGCAGTACTTC CASSSLLSYEQYF
TRBJ2-1 . TRBV7-9 . TGTGCCAGCAGCGAGAGAACTCACAATGAGCAGTTCTTC CASSERTHNEQFF
TRBJ1-1 . TRBV6-1 . TGTGCCAGCAGTGAAGCCCCGGGGGGCCAGACGGGGGCTTTCTTT CASSEAPGGQTGAFF
TRBJ2-7 . TRBV4-1 . TGCGCCAGCAGCCAAGGAGCGGTCAGCTCCTACGAGCAGTACTTC CASSQGAVSSYEQYF
TRBJ1-6 . TRBV5-6 TRBD1 TGTGCCAGCAGCCTAAGGGACAGGGGGTCTAATTCACCCCTCCACTTT CASSLRDRGSNSPLHF
TRBJ1-4 . TRBV28 . TGTGCCAGCAGTCCACCCAGTATTCAACTGTTTTTT CASSPPSIQLFF
TRBJ1-3 . TRBV28 . TGTGCCAGCAGTTTATCAGGGGCCGGGGGAAACACCATATATTTT CASSLSGAGGNTIYF
TRBJ2-1 . TRBV5-1 TRBD2 TGCGCCAGCAGCCACGGACTAGCGGGAGGCTCCTACAATGAGCAGTTCTTC CASSHGLAGGSYNEQFF
TRBJ2-7 . TRBV6-6 TRBD1 TGTGCCAGCAGTTACCCCCATCAGGGGGCCTACGAGCAGTACTTC CASSYPHQGAYEQYF
TRBJ2-4 . TRBV18 TRBD2 TGTGCCAGCTCACCACTGGGTGTGACTAGCGGGAGCTGGGCGTCCGGGAACATTCAGTACTTC CASSPLGVTSGSWASGNIQYF
TRBJ2-5 . TRBV28 . TGTGCCAGCAACCCAATGGGAGCGATGGACGAGACCCAGTACTTC CASNPMGAMDETQYF
TRBJ1-5 . TRBV11-2 . TGTGCCAGCAGCTCCTCGGGTATAGGCAATCAGCCCCAGCATTTT CASSSSGIGNQPQHF
TRBJ2-1 . TRBV3-1/TRBV3-2 TRBD2 TGTGCCAGCAGCCCGATACTAGCGGGAGGGACCCATGAGCAGTTCTTC CASSPILAGGTHEQFF
TRBJ2-4 . TRBV5-8 TRBD1 TGTGCCAGCATCGCCCCGGGACAGGGGGGAAACATTCAGTACTTC CASIAPGQGGNIQYF
TRBJ1-2 . TRBV28 . TGTGCCAGCAGTCCCATCGGGAGTTATGGCTACACCTTC CASSPIGSYGYTF
TRBJ2-2 . TRBV28 . TGTGCCAGCACCCTAGGGGGCACCGGGGAGCTGTTTTTT CASTLGGTGELFF
TRBJ1-5 . TRBV5-1 . TGCGCCAGCAGCTCATCCCGGGATAGCAATCAGCCCCAGCATTTT CASSSSRDSNQPQHF
TRBJ2-2 few TRBV5-1 . TGCGCCAGCTCACTTGGCAGGGCGAACACCGGGGAGCTGTTTTTT CASSLGRANTGELFF
TRBJ1-1 . TRBV11-2 . TGTGCCAGCAGCCGGGATTGGGGCACTGAAGCTTTCTTT CASSRDWGTEAFF
TRBJ2-1 . TRBV18 . TGTGCCAGCTCACCGAGTACGGGAACCTCCTACAATGAGCAGTTCTTC CASSPSTGTSYNEQFF
TRBJ1-4 . TRBV2 . TGTGCCAGCAGGGCCGGGGTAATTGAAAAACTGTTTTTT CASRAGVIEKLFF
TRBJ2-1 . TRBV5-1 . TGCGCCAGCAGCTTGTGGAGTGAAGGATACAATGAGCAGTTCTTC CASSLWSEGYNEQFF
TRBJ1-2 once TRBV19 TRBD1 TGTGCCAGTAGTATGTCCGGACAGGGCCGGTTAACCTATGGCTACACCTTC CASSMSGQGRLTYGYTF
TRBJ2-5 . TRBV5-1 TRBD1 TGCGCCAGCAGCGAGACAGGGACCGGGACCCAGTACTTC CASSETGTGTQYF
TRBJ2-3 . TRBV5-1 TRBD2 TGCGCCAGCAGCTTGGAACTAGCGAAGGCAAAAGATACGCAGTATTTT CASSLELAKAKDTQYF
TRBJ1-5 . TRBV27 . TGTGCCAGCAGTTTTTTGACAGAGAATCAGCCCCAGCATTTT CASSFLTENQPQHF
TRBJ2-1 . TRBV2 TRBD2 TGTGCCAGCATAGCGGGGGGATCCTACAATGAGCAGTTCTTC CASIAGGSYNEQFF
TRBJ1-2 . TRBV3-1/TRBV3-2 . TGTGCCAGCAGCCCGGGACATATCTATGGCTACACCTTC CASSPGHIYGYTF
TRBJ2-5 . TRBV21-1 . TGTGCCAGCAGCAAAGTTGGCAGTAAGGGAGTTTGTCCCCATAAGGAGACCCAGTACTTC CASSKVGSKGVCPHKETQYF
TRBJ1-5 . TRBV15 . TGTGCCACCAGCGCAACGAGGGGGGGGGATCAGCCCCAGCATTTT CATSATRGGDQPQHF
TRBJ1-5 once TRBV28 TRBD1 TGTGCCAGCCAGACAGGGGGAATCAATCAGCCCCAGCATTTT CASQTGGINQPQHF
TRBJ2-7 once TRBV2 . TGTGCCAGCAGTGAACAGGGGCTCTACGAGCAGTACTTC CASSEQGLYEQYF
TRBJ2-2 . TRBV4-3 . TGCGCCAGCAGCCAAGAGGTCAGGACCGGGGAGCTGTTTTTT CASSQEVRTGELFF
TRBJ2-1 . TRBV3-1/TRBV3-2 TRBD2 TGTGCCAGCAGCCAATTTAGCGGGGGAAACAATGAGCAGTTCTTC CASSQFSGGNNEQFF
TRBJ2-5 . TRBV6-5 TRBD2 TGTGCCAGCAGTTACTCTAGGACTAGCGAGGTGCAGACCCAGTACTTC CASSYSRTSEVQTQYF